The sequence of this T cell receptor (beta chain) was determined in a study of glioma-infiltrating T cells after dendritic cell vaccination. Notes on the study in general: Patients with more pretreatment TILs had longer time to progression and survival.

Here immunoSEQ multiplex PCR was the method, and the copy in TCRdb shows in-frame clones only, minus some. Among about 87,000 clones listed, 75% to 90% were seen once. Germline assignment: CDR1 SNHLY and CDR2 FYNNEI. V was cut by 5 bases and J by 5 bases, with 18 bases left in between. The CDR3 is 15 residues long. Notes on this clone: The antigen is unknown.

Time point in this sample: after dendritic cell vaccination, including at tumor progression/relapse. This material consisted of blood, taken after dendritic cell vaccination. V usage is TRBV2 and J usage is TRBJ2-5, with D possibly TRBD1 on 5 matching bases. The sequence was obtained from a human donor with glioblastoma. The CDR3 here is CASSPRVSTRETQYF. The DNA of the CDR3 is TGTGCCAGCAGTCCCAGGGTTAGCACGCGGGAGACCCAGTACTTC.